This T cell receptor (beta chain) was profiled in a study of T-cell reconstitution after alpha-beta-depleted transplantation in children. This clonotype appeared many times. There are 18 residues in the CDR3. Germline V gene data show CDR1 as MNHEY and CDR2 as SVGEGT. J lost 1 base, V lost 6 bases, and 12 bases had no gene match. The authors prepared the TCRbeta library with unique molecular identifiers. TCRdb used MiXCR to reprocess the PCR reads, holding one entry per CDR3 protein. This table has around 240,000 distinct CDR3 sequences, roughly a tenth appearing once. The J gene is TRBJ2-6, the V gene TRBV6-2 or TRBV6-3; 7 bases fit TRBD1. This TCR derives from a human donor who donated a stem cell graft to a child with SCID. Sequencing was performed on PBMCs from the stem cell graft donor, taken from the stem cell graft. The CDR3 sequence is CASRRPGQIFSGANVLTF. The CDR3 region has the DNA TGTGCCAGCAGGCGACCGGGACAGATATTTTCTGGGGCCAACGTCCTGACTTTC.